This T cell receptor (beta chain) was sequenced for a study of CD8 T cells in ankylosing spondylitis (TCRdb year 2017). Background on the whole study: T cell receptor beta repertoires were profiled in healthy donors and ankylosing spondylitis patients so that disease-linked TCR variants could be found. Peripheral blood was sampled, and synovial fluid was also collected from ankylosing spondylitis patients. The whole study cohort included 85 to 120 healthy donors and about two dozen ankylosing spondylitis patients. Summary of the overall study and its limitations: Some motif variants were previously reported in synovial fluid and blood of reactive arthritis patients, suggesting common disease-initiation mechanisms. A TCR beta motif made up of several highly homologous amino acid variants appeared to be characteristic of blood from ankylosing spondylitis patients. The disease-linked clones had a CD8+ phenotype and were found at relatively low frequencies in peripheral blood. According to the report, matched synovial fluid samples from ankylosing spondylitis patients were significantly enriched for the disease-linked clones.

This clonotype occurred a few times. No antigen is known for it. Per-nucleotide qualities are absent, and no much larger clonotype sits a single base away. Sequencing instrument: Illumina HiSeq 2500. Quantitative 5'-RACE with molecular barcodes was used to prepare TCR beta libraries. Regarding the original processing steps: To identify disease-linked TCR variants, a new computational method was used, one built on a probabilistic model of VDJ rearrangement. TCRdb reran the public reads through fastp at Q25 and MiXCR, keeping productive beta chains. CDR3 protein sequences are deduplicated, and each keeps its most common genes and DNA. None of the V and J calls come from the authors' own analysis; TCRdb made them. The sample table holds about 350,000 distinct CDR3 sequences, of which 20% to 25% were seen once. The top ten hold around 13% of the sample. The receptor's source is a male donor with ankylosing spondylitis or in good health (not recorded which). Sequencing used blood, either unsorted or a sorted T cell fraction (not recorded which).

This receptor carries the CDR3 CASKTGETQYF. The DNA sequence is given as TGTGCCAGCAAGACCGGAGAGACCCAGTACTTC. The V and J genes are TRBV21-1 and TRBJ2-5. TRBV21-1 is a pseudogene segment. The cysteine opens and the phenylalanine closes a CDR3 of 11 amino acids. CDR3 DNA is the only sequence kept; it has 33 bases, read in frame from the first base.